The entry below describes one TCR beta chain. CDR1 is MGHRA and CDR2 is YSYEKL in the germline V gene. CDR3 size: 17 residues. With 5 bases removed from V and 4 bases from J, the gap between germline ends came to 23 bases. These data are taken from a study of blood T cells in healthy people across ages. Drawing of peripheral blood yielded about 10 milliliters from each donor. A J-beta primer mix and a sample-barcoded 5' primer were used in a second PCR of roughly 6 to 12 cycles. TCRdb analysed the 5' RACE reads with MiXCR anew, one entry per CDR3 protein. The profile shows 1.5 million to 2 million distinct CDR3 sequences, 28% of them singletons.

This chain uses TRBV4-1 with TRBJ1-1; D remains unclear. The sample taken for sequencing was blood. The source of this sequence is a woman aged 25 to 45 in good health. As DNA, the CDR3 is TGCGCCAGCAGCGGATTAAGAGGTTATTTGTTAAGCACTGAAGCTTTCTTT. It yields the protein CASSGLRGYLLSTEAFF.